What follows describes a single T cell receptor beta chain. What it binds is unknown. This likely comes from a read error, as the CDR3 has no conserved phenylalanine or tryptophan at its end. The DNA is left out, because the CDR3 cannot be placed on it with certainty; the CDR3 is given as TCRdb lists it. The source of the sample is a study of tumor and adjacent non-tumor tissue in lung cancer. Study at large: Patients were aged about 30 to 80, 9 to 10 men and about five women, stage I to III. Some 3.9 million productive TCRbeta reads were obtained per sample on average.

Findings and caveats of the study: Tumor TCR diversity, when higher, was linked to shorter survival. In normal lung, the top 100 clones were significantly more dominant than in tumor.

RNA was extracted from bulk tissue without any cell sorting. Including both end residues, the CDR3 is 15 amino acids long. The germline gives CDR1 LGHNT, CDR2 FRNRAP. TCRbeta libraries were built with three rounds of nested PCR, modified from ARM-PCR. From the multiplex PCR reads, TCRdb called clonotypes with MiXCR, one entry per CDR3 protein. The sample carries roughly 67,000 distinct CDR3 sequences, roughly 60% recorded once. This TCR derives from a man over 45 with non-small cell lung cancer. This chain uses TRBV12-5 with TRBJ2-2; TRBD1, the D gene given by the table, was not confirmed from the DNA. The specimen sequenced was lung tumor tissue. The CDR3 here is CASGIGGLNTGELLL.